The following is a T cell receptor (beta chain) sequence with its context. No antigen is known for it. The record has no base qualities; no much larger clone is one base away. TCRbeta CDR3 regions were amplified from genomic DNA by means of the immunoSEQ Assay, a bias-controlled multiplex PCR. Per the authors' processing: The number of nucleated cells in each sample was estimated by amplification of reference gene primers within the assay. Sequence reads were collapsed and filtered to measure the absolute abundance of every unique TCRbeta CDR3 rearrangement. For each sample, productive Simpson clonality was calculated as the square root of Simpson's diversity index across productive rearrangements. The table comes from immuneACCESS by way of TCRdb, which keeps in-frame sequences with V and J called. Part of the clones is missing from these tables; in studies checked, under half for an unresolved V gene and the rest for unknown reasons. V and J calls and clone size are those listed in that table; D and trimming were worked out from the DNA. This sample gives 56,000 or so clones in total; roughly 84% of them show up just once. Approximately 12% of the sample goes to the ten largest clones.

This specimen comes from a study of blood T cell repertoires in COVID-19 (dated by TCRdb to between 2020 and 2021). Regarding the study in general: Collaborator samples came from the United States, Italy and Spain and covered acute and convalescent phases of COVID-19. The prospective study material was composed of cDNA or gDNA derived from T cells, B-cell-depleted T cells, or PBMCs. The dataset comprised deeply sampled blood TCRbeta repertoires from subjects exposed to, actively infected with, or recovered from COVID-19. The repertoires were released in a freely available public database meant as a resource for research on the immune response to SARS-CoV-2. The samples were drawn from two sources: the first 160 participants of the ongoing ImmuneRACE study, and fewer than 1,500 subjects contributed by 6 global collaborators. Sample metadata almost always included a de-identified subject ID, COVID-19 status, age in years and sex. Where HLA class I and class II types were available, the types were taken from metadata supplied by the sample provider, not from assay-based typing. Summary of the overall study and its limitations: Clinical and demographic metadata were provided uncurated, with the amount varying by source and participant.

As encoded in the germline V gene, CDR1 is SNHLY while CDR2 is FYNNEI. The CDR3 has 14 amino acids, counting the end cysteine and phenylalanine. Only CDR3 DNA is held: 42 bases, read in frame from base 1. Relative to germline, V is 6 bases shorter and J is 1 base shorter, with 12 bases between their ends. Whole blood was collected in K2EDTA tubes by collaborating institutions according to the institutions' own protocols. For TCRbeta analysis, collaborator samples were shipped as frozen whole blood, as isolated PBMCs, or as DNA extracted from either sample type. The receptor comes from a woman older than 75 with acute or convalescent COVID-19. The sequenced sample consisted of peripheral blood. The receptor chain draws on TRBV2 and TRBJ1-1, with no D gene named confidently. The CDR3 amino acid sequence is: CASRKELSNTEAFF. The DNA reads as follows: TGTGCCAGCAGAAAGGAACTATCGAACACTGAAGCTTTCTTT.